This T cell receptor (beta chain) came from a study of PD-1 blockade in mismatch repair-deficient tumors. Study details: Patients had approximately 12 mismatch repair-deficient cancer types, all previously treated and progressing. Overall study findings and caveats: Rapid post-treatment expansion, then contraction, generally preceding radiologic response, marked tumor-resident clones.

The repertoire was sequenced with immunoSEQ multiplex PCR; TCRdb's copy has only in-frame clones and lacks some. The table has 120,000 or so clones, roughly 90% seen once. PCR or immunohistochemistry showed mismatch repair deficiency in every enrolled patient. TCR sequencing covered a few patients who responded to pembrolizumab. In regard to this clone: Its specificity is unknown.

This clonotype was sampled from an adult with mismatch repair-deficient cancer. The source was peripheral blood, collected 72 weeks after starting pembrolizumab.

The DNA of the CDR3 is TGCGCCAGCAGCTTAGGGGCCAACACTAATGAAAAACTGTTTTTT. Encoded protein: CASSLGANTNEKLFF. The rearrangement links TRBV5-1 to TRBJ1-4, with D possibly being TRBD1 (5 bases). V dropped 2 bases and J dropped 2 bases, with 10 bases sitting between them. The CDR3 has 15 amino acids. Germline V gives CDR1 SGHRS, CDR2 YFSETQ. Filled out from reference TRBV5-1 and TRBJ1-4, the complete variable domain reads KAGVTQTPRYLIKTRGQQVTLSCSPISGHRSVSWYQQTPGQGLQFLFEYFSETQRNKGNFPGRFSGRQFSNSRSEMNVSTLELGDSALYLCASSLGANTNEKLFFGSGTQLSVL.